Listed below are T cell receptor beta chains from one sample, sequenced in a study of a mutant IDH1 vaccine in newly diagnosed glioma. The assay was immunoSEQ multiplex PCR, and TCRdb's table has in-frame clones only and misses some. Here the sample spans about 94,000 clones, roughly nine tenths being singletons. Antigens for these TCRs are unknown. The sample consisted of PBMCs, taken from a glioma patient whose treatment included an IDH1 peptide vaccine. The receptors were gathered from a woman aged 45 to 65 with glioma. The CDR3 runs from the conserved cysteine through the conserved F or W. Fields, in order: D gene, J gene, V gene, clone size, CDR3 protein, CDR3 DNA. D genes are given only for firm matches. The listing skips clone size in some rows; elsewhere it reads once, few, many or a size class.

d_gene: .; j_gene: TRBJ2-5; v_gene: TRBV5-6; abundance: .; CDR3aa: CASSAYRDRIETQYF; CDR3nt: TGTGCCAGCAGCGCCTATAGGGACCGAATAGAGACCCAGTACTTC
d_gene: .; j_gene: TRBJ2-1; v_gene: TRBV19; abundance: .; CDR3aa: CASSQGGGGSSYNEQFF; CDR3nt: TGTGCCAGTAGCCAGGGGGGCGGCGGTAGCTCCTACAATGAGCAGTTCTTC
d_gene: .; j_gene: TRBJ2-1; v_gene: TRBV7-6; abundance: .; CDR3aa: CASSLVDGRSYNEQFF; CDR3nt: TGTGCCAGCAGCTTAGTGGATGGACGGTCCTACAATGAGCAGTTCTTC
d_gene: TRBD2; j_gene: TRBJ2-7; v_gene: TRBV2; abundance: .; CDR3aa: CASSVERESGEQYF; CDR3nt: TGTGCCAGCAGTGTTGAGCGGGAGTCTGGGGAGCAGTACTTC
d_gene: .; j_gene: TRBJ1-2; v_gene: TRBV10-3; abundance: .; CDR3aa: CAISDLGTDYGYTF; CDR3nt: TGTGCCATCAGTGACTTGGGGACCGACTATGGCTACACCTTC
d_gene: .; j_gene: TRBJ1-5; v_gene: TRBV5-8; abundance: few; CDR3aa: CASSLGHRNQPQHF; CDR3nt: TGTGCCAGCAGCTTGGGACACCGGAATCAGCCCCAGCATTTT
d_gene: .; j_gene: TRBJ2-5; v_gene: TRBV5-1; abundance: .; CDR3aa: CASSLDGQTQYF; CDR3nt: TGCGCCAGCAGCTTGGATGGGCAGACCCAGTACTTC
d_gene: TRBD1; j_gene: TRBJ2-2; v_gene: TRBV11-2; abundance: .; CDR3aa: CASSFDRGYTGELFF; CDR3nt: TGTGCCAGCAGCTTTGACAGGGGCTATACCGGGGAGCTGTTTTTT
d_gene: .; j_gene: TRBJ2-1; v_gene: TRBV18; abundance: .; CDR3aa: CASSPWQYNEQFF; CDR3nt: TGTGCCAGCTCACCATGGCAGTACAATGAGCAGTTCTTC
d_gene: .; j_gene: TRBJ2-7; v_gene: TRBV27; abundance: .; CDR3aa: CASGRPQTYEQYF; CDR3nt: TGTGCCAGCGGGAGACCCCAAACCTACGAGCAGTACTTC
d_gene: .; j_gene: TRBJ1-2; v_gene: TRBV5-5; abundance: .; CDR3aa: CASSVPGPDGGYIF; CDR3nt: TGTGCCAGCAGCGTCCCGGGACCTGATGGGGGCTACATCTTC
d_gene: .; j_gene: TRBJ2-7; v_gene: TRBV4-1; abundance: .; CDR3aa: CASSLQMGYQQYF; CDR3nt: TGCGCCAGCAGCCTACAGATGGGGTATCAGCAGTACTTC
d_gene: TRBD1; j_gene: TRBJ1-2; v_gene: TRBV7-6; abundance: .; CDR3aa: CASSLEDRGHSGYTF; CDR3nt: TGTGCCAGCAGCTTAGAAGACAGGGGGCATAGTGGCTACACCTTC
d_gene: TRBD1; j_gene: TRBJ2-5; v_gene: TRBV27; abundance: once; CDR3aa: CASSTTTGQETQYF; CDR3nt: TGTGCCAGCAGTACCACGACAGGGCAAGAGACCCAGTACTTC
d_gene: TRBD1; j_gene: TRBJ1-1; v_gene: TRBV19; abundance: .; CDR3aa: CASSPLSGTGEFSTEAFF; CDR3nt: TGTGCCAGTAGTCCCCTCTCCGGGACAGGGGAGTTCAGCACTGAAGCTTTCTTT
d_gene: .; j_gene: TRBJ2-3; v_gene: TRBV6-5; abundance: .; CDR3aa: CASSPGGWDRDTQYF; CDR3nt: TGTGCCAGCAGCCCGGGTGGGTGGGATAGAGATACGCAGTATTTT
d_gene: TRBD2; j_gene: TRBJ2-3; v_gene: TRBV28; abundance: .; CDR3aa: CASSLTSGSIRDTQYF; CDR3nt: TGTGCCAGCAGTTTGACTAGCGGGAGTATCCGAGATACGCAGTATTTT
d_gene: TRBD2; j_gene: TRBJ2-1; v_gene: TRBV5-1; abundance: .; CDR3aa: CASSFTGTSSYNEQFF; CDR3nt: TGCGCCAGCAGCTTCACCGGGACTAGCTCATACAATGAGCAGTTCTTC
d_gene: .; j_gene: TRBJ2-5; v_gene: TRBV29-1; abundance: .; CDR3aa: CSVAHNRVFQYF; CDR3nt: TGCAGCGTGGCCCATAACAGGGTTTTCCAGTACTTC
d_gene: TRBD2; j_gene: TRBJ2-7; v_gene: TRBV4-2; abundance: .; CDR3aa: CASSQDLGTTYEQYF; CDR3nt: TGTGCCAGCAGCCAAGATCTCGGGACTACTTACGAGCAGTACTTC
d_gene: TRBD1; j_gene: TRBJ1-1; v_gene: TRBV18; abundance: .; CDR3aa: CASSPQDRGTEAFF; CDR3nt: TGTGCCAGCTCACCACAAGACAGGGGGACTGAAGCTTTCTTT
d_gene: TRBD2; j_gene: TRBJ2-1; v_gene: TRBV19; abundance: .; CDR3aa: CASSTSGGYNEQFF; CDR3nt: TGTGCCAGTAGTACTAGCGGAGGGTACAATGAGCAGTTCTTC
d_gene: TRBD1; j_gene: TRBJ1-4; v_gene: TRBV5-6; abundance: .; CDR3aa: CASSTWIGTAYNEKLFF; CDR3nt: TGTGCCAGCAGCACCTGGATCGGGACAGCCTATAATGAAAAACTGTTTTTT
d_gene: .; j_gene: TRBJ2-7; v_gene: TRBV7-9; abundance: .; CDR3aa: CASSLTGSAYEQYF; CDR3nt: TGTGCCAGCAGCTTAACAGGGTCGGCCTACGAGCAGTACTTC
d_gene: .; j_gene: TRBJ2-2; v_gene: TRBV27; abundance: .; CDR3aa: CASSFWGTGELFF; CDR3nt: TGTGCCAGCAGTTTCTGGGGAACCGGGGAGCTGTTTTTT
d_gene: .; j_gene: TRBJ2-1; v_gene: TRBV27; abundance: .; CDR3aa: CASSPSAGDNEQFF; CDR3nt: TGTGCCAGCAGCCCCTCGGCCGGGGACAATGAGCAGTTCTTC
d_gene: .; j_gene: TRBJ1-5; v_gene: TRBV6-5; abundance: .; CDR3aa: CASSFNGDQPQHF; CDR3nt: TGTGCCAGCAGTTTCAACGGGGATCAGCCCCAGCATTTT
d_gene: .; j_gene: TRBJ2-7; v_gene: TRBV28; abundance: .; CDR3aa: CASSRLLGHEQYF; CDR3nt: TGTGCCAGCAGTCGTCTCTTGGGGCACGAGCAGTACTTC
d_gene: TRBD1; j_gene: TRBJ1-5; v_gene: TRBV5-1; abundance: .; CDR3aa: CASSLGQGIGNQPQHF; CDR3nt: TGCGCCAGCAGCTTGGGACAGGGGATCGGCAATCAGCCCCAGCATTTT
d_gene: TRBD1; j_gene: TRBJ2-1; v_gene: TRBV15; abundance: few; CDR3aa: CATSPRTGAKYGRVNEQFF; CDR3nt: TGTGCCACCAGCCCCCGGACAGGGGCGAAATACGGGCGGGTAAATGAGCAGTTCTTC
d_gene: TRBD2; j_gene: TRBJ2-3; v_gene: TRBV5-6; abundance: .; CDR3aa: CASSLGFSGRSSDTQYF; CDR3nt: TGTGCCAGCAGCTTGGGTTTTAGCGGGAGAAGCTCGGATACGCAGTATTTT
d_gene: TRBD1; j_gene: TRBJ1-1; v_gene: TRBV12-5; abundance: .; CDR3aa: CASGPPDRGETEAFF; CDR3nt: TGTGCTAGTGGTCCTCCGGACAGGGGGGAGACTGAAGCTTTCTTT
d_gene: .; j_gene: TRBJ1-4; v_gene: TRBV4-1; abundance: .; CDR3aa: CASSQDLSRNEKLFF; CDR3nt: TGCGCCAGCAGCCAAGATCTAAGCAGGAATGAAAAACTGTTTTTT
d_gene: TRBD1; j_gene: TRBJ1-5; v_gene: TRBV6-1; abundance: .; CDR3aa: CASSRGQGSNQPQHF; CDR3nt: TGTGCCAGCAGTCGGGGACAGGGTTCGAATCAGCCCCAGCATTTT
d_gene: .; j_gene: TRBJ2-2; v_gene: TRBV6-6; abundance: .; CDR3aa: CASSRRLVAGELFF; CDR3nt: TGTGCCAGCAGCCGTCGGCTAGTTGCCGGGGAGCTGTTTTTT